What follows describes a single T cell receptor beta chain. No antigen is known for it. Clones were read by immunoSEQ multiplex PCR, and TCRdb kept only the in-frame ones, dropping some. The table shows some 140,000 clones, with 84% occurring only once. The data stem from a study of T cell responses to AZD1222 COVID-19 vaccine. Study summary: Doses given second, at about 4 or about 12 weeks, were pooled.

The CDR3 covers 18 residues. The germline CDR1 and CDR2 sequences are MDHEN and SYDVKM. Trimming shortened V by 3 bases and J by 0 bases, and 20 bases separated the two germline ends. Study-level results: Vaccination with two AZD1222 doses was followed by a rise in Spike-specific TCR breadth and depth. Targets within unmutated variant regions were reportedly found for nearly half of spike-specific TCRs. Only a handful of AZD1222 recipients, several in all, had baseline seropositivity.

V is TRBV28 and J is TRBJ1-1; D may be TRBD1 (6 bases). This clonotype originated in an adult in good health. Sequences were derived from peripheral blood, sampled on day 0 of AZD1222 vaccination. The CDR3 region is CASSFNRRSGAMNTEAFF. CDR3 bases: TGTGCCAGCAGTTTTAATCGCCGGTCAGGGGCCATGAACACTGAAGCTTTCTTT. The full variable domain, completed using reference TRBV28 and TRBJ1-1, is DVKVTQSSRYLVKRTGEKVFLECVQDMDHENMFWYRQDPGLGLRLIYFSYDVKMKEKGDIPEGYSVSREKKERFSLILESASTNQTSMYLCASSFNRRSGAMNTEAFFGQGTRLTVV.